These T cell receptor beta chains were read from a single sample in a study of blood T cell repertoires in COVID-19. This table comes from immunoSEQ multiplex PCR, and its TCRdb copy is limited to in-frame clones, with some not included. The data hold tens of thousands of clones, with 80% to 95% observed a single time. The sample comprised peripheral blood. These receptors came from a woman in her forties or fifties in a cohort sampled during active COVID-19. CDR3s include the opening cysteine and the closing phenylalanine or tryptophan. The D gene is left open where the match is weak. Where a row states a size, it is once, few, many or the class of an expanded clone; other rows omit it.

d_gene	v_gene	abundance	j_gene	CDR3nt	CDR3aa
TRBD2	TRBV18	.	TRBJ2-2	TGTGCCAGCTCACGACTAGCGGGAGTCGGCGGGGAGCTGTTTTTT	CASSRLAGVGGELFF
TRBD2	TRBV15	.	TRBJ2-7	TGTGCCACCAGCAGAGAAGTTGTAGGTCTAGCGGGACTCAGGGACGAGCAGTACTTC	CATSREVVGLAGLRDEQYF
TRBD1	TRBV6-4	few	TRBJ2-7	TGTGCCAGCAGTCCTCCCCAAACGGGACAGCGCTCCTACGAGCAGTACTTC	CASSPPQTGQRSYEQYF
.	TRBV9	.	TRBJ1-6	TGTGCCAGCAGCCCCTCGTTTTCAGGGCCGAGCTCCTATAATTCACCCCTCCACTTT	CASSPSFSGPSSYNSPLHF
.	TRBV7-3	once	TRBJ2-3	TGTGCCAGCAGGCCCCAACCGGGCACAGATACGCAGTATTTT	CASRPQPGTDTQYF
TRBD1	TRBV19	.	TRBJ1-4	TGTGCCAGTAGTATAGAACTAGGGACAGGGGGTGAAAAACTGTTTTTT	CASSIELGTGGEKLFF
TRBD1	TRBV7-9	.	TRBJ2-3	TGTGCCAGCAGCTCCGGGACAGGGGCTAGCACAGATACGCAGTATTTT	CASSSGTGASTDTQYF
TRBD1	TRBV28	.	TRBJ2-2	TGTGCCAGCAGTCCCATGGACAGGGCTGTCTCCGGGGAGCTGTTTTTT	CASSPMDRAVSGELFF
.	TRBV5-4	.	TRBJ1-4	TGTGCCAGCAGCTTGACCACAGGTGCAACTAATGAAAAACTGTTTTTT	CASSLTTGATNEKLFF
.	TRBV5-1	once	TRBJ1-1	TGCGCCAGCAGCCCTAGGGGGGGCCATAACACTGAAGCTTTCTTT	CASSPRGGHNTEAFF
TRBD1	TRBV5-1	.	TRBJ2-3	TGCGCCAGCAGCAACTCCGGGACAGGGTCCACAGATACGCAGTATTTT	CASSNSGTGSTDTQYF
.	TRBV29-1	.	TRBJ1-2	TGCAGCGTTGAACGGGACTATGGCTACACCTTC	CSVERDYGYTF
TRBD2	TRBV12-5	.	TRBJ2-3	TGTGCTAGTGGTTTGCTCGGACTAGCGGGAGATACGCAGTATTTT	CASGLLGLAGDTQYF
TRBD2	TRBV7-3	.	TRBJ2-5	TGTGCCAGCAGCTTAAAGGGTACTAGCGGGAGGGCCGTCCAAGAGACCCAGTACTTC	CASSLKGTSGRAVQETQYF
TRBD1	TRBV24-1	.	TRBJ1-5	TGTGCCACCAGTGGTCCGGGACAGGGGCAGCCCCAGCATTTT	CATSGPGQGQPQHF
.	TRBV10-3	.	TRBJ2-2	TGTGCCATCAGTTCACCAAAGACAGGGAACACCGGGGAGCTGTTTTTT	CAISSPKTGNTGELFF
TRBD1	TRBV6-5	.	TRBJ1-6	TGTGCCAGCAGTTACTCGGGGACAGGGGCTAATTCACCCCTCCACTTT	CASSYSGTGANSPLHF
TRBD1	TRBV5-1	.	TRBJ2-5	TGCGCCAGCAGCTTGGGGGGACAGGGAGGATTAGGAGAGACCCAGTACTTC	CASSLGGQGGLGETQYF
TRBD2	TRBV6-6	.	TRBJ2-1	TGTGCCAGCAGTTACTACGGACTAGCGGACTACAATGAGCAGTTCTTC	CASSYYGLADYNEQFF
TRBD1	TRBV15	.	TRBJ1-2	TGTGCCACCAGCAGAGATCTCGGGACAGGGGTTGGCTACACCTTC	CATSRDLGTGVGYTF
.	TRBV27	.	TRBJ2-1	TGTGCCAGCAGTCCCTACAGGGCTGGTGAGCAGTTCTTC	CASSPYRAGEQFF
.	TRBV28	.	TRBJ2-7	TGTGCCAGCAGCGGCGGAGGGAGCTACGAGCAGTACTTC	CASSGGGSYEQYF
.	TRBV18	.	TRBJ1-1	TGTGCCAGCTCCCCCTCCCAGGAAACAGAAGCTTTCTTT	CASSPSQETEAFF
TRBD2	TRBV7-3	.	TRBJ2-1	TGTGCCAGCAGCTTAAACTGGGGGGGAGGCTATGAGCAGTTCTTC	CASSLNWGGGYEQFF
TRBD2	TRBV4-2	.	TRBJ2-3	TGTGCCAGCAGCCAACTGCTAGCGGGGGGGGACACAGATACGCAGTATTTT	CASSQLLAGGDTDTQYF
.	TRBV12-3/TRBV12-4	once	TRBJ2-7	TGTGCCAGCAGCAGGGTGGGTTACGAGCAGTACTTC	CASSRVGYEQYF
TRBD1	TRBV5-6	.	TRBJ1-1	TGTGCCAGCAGCTCCCGGTGGAGAGGGGGCGATTGGGCTTTCTTT	CASSSRWRGGDWAFF
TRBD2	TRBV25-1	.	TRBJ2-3	TGTGCCAGCAGTGTGACTAGCGGTTACACAGATACGCAGTATTTT	CASSVTSGYTDTQYF
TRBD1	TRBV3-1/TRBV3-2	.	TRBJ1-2	TGTGCCAGCAGAGACGAACAGGGGAACTATGGCTACACCTTC	CASRDEQGNYGYTF
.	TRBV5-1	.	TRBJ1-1	TGCGCCAGCAGTCTGGCTGTGAACACTGAAGCTTTCTTT	CASSLAVNTEAFF
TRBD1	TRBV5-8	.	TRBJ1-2	TGTGCCAGCAGCTTAAGGACAGGGGACTATGGCTACACCTTC	CASSLRTGDYGYTF
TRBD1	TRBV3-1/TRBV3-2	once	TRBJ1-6	TGTGCCAGCAGCCAAGGCGGAGGGGGCGCATATTCACCCCTCCACTTT	CASSQGGGGAYSPLHF
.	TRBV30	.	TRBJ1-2	TGTGCCTGGAACAGGTATCGGTCGGGGGAGGTACGCTACACCTTC	CAWNRYRSGEVRYTF
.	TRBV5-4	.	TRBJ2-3	TGTGCCAGCAGCTTGCCCGACAGGTCTAGAGATACGCAGTATTTT	CASSLPDRSRDTQYF
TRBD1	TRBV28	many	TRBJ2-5	TGTGCCAGCAGTCGCAATCGCAGGGGGCAAGAGACCCAGTACTTC	CASSRNRRGQETQYF
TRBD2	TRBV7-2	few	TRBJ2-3	TGTGCCAGCAGCCCCCAGCAGCGGGGGGGCTTAGATACGCAGTATTTT	CASSPQQRGGLDTQYF
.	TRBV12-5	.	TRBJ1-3	TGTGCTAGTGGTTTGGTACAGGGTCTTTCTGGAAACACCATATATTTT	CASGLVQGLSGNTIYF
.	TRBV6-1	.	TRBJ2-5	TGTGCCAGCAGTGAAGGAAATGCGTACCAAGAGACCCAGTACTTC	CASSEGNAYQETQYF
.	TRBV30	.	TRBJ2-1	TGTGCCTGGAGTGTGGCGGATCTGTACAATGAGCAGTTCTTC	CAWSVADLYNEQFF
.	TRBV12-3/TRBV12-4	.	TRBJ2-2	TGTGCCAGCAGTTTCCTTGTGACCGGGGAGCTGTTTTTT	CASSFLVTGELFF
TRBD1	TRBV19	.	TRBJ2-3	TGTGCCAGCAAACCGGGACAGGGATCAGATACGCAGTATTTT	CASKPGQGSDTQYF
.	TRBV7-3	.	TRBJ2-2	TGTGCCAGCAGCTTAATGGGGGCGCTGACCGGGGAGCTGTTTTTT	CASSLMGALTGELFF
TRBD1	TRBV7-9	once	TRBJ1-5	TGTGCCAGCAGCGGACAGGGGACGAATCAGCCCCAGCATTTT	CASSGQGTNQPQHF
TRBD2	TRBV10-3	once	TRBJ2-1	TGTGCCATCAGTGAGTCGGGACTAGCGGGGAATGAGCAGTTCTTC	CAISESGLAGNEQFF
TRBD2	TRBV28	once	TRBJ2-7	TGTGCCAGCAGTTTCCTTGGGACTAGCATCAACGAGCAGTACTTC	CASSFLGTSINEQYF
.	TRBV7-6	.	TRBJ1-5	TGTGCCAGCAGCTTATTCGAGGGCAGGAATCAGCCCCAGCATTTT	CASSLFEGRNQPQHF
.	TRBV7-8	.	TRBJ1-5	TGTGCCAGCAGCTTAGTTCAAGGTGAGGGCAATCAGCCCCAGCATTTT	CASSLVQGEGNQPQHF
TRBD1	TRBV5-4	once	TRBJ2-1	TGTGCCAGCAGCTTAGGACAGGACAAAGCCTACAATGAGCAGTTCTTC	CASSLGQDKAYNEQFF
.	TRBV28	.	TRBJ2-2	TGTGCCAGCAGTTTCACAGGCATAAACACCGGGGAGCTGTTTTTT	CASSFTGINTGELFF
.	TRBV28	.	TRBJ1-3	TGTGCCAGCAGTTCGCCGGGACTTGGAAACACCATATATTTT	CASSSPGLGNTIYF
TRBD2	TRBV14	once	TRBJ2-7	TGTGCCAGCAGCTCGACTAGCACTTACTCTTACGAGCAGTACTTC	CASSSTSTYSYEQYF
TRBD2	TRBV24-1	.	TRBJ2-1	TGTGCCACCAGTGATGGAGGGAGGGACGTTTCCTACAATGAGCAGTTCTTC	CATSDGGRDVSYNEQFF
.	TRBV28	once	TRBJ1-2	TGTGCCAGCAGTTGGCAGGGTTATGGCTACACCTTC	CASSWQGYGYTF
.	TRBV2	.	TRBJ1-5	TGTGCCAGCAGTGAAAGGGGTGGGTGGCAGCCCCAGCATTTT	CASSERGGWQPQHF
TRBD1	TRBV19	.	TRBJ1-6	TGTGCCAGCCGACAGGGAAGCTCCTATAATTCACCCCTCCACTTT	CASRQGSSYNSPLHF
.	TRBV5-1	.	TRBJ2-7	TGCGCCAGCGCGGGGAGCGGGCCGTACGAGCAGTACTTC	CASAGSGPYEQYF
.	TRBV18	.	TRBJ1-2	TGTGCCAGCTCACCACCCTTCATCGGAGGCTATGGCTACACCTTC	CASSPPFIGGYGYTF
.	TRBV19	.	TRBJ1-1	TGTGCCAGTAGTATTGGAGGGATGAACACTGAAGCTTTCTTT	CASSIGGMNTEAFF
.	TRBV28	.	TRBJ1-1	TGTGCCAGCAGTGTTACCTACAGGGTGGTGAGAGCTTTCTTT	CASSVTYRVVRAFF
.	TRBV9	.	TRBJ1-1	TGTGCCAGCAGCGCCCAATCGAACACTGAAGCTTTCTTT	CASSAQSNTEAFF